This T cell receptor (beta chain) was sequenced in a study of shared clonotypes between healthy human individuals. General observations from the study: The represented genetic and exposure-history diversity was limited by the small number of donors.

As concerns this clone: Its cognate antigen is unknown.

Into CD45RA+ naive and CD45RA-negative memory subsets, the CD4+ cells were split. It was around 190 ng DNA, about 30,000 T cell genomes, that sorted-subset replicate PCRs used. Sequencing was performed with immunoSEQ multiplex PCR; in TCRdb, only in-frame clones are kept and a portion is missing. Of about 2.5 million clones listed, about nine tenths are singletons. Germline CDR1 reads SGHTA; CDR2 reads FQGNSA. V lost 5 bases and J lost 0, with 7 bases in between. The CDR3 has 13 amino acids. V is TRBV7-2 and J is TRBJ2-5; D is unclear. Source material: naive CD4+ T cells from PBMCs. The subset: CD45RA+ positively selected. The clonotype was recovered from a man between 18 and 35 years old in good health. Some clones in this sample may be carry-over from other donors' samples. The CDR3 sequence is CASSPPNQETQYF. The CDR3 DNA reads TGTGCCAGCAGCCCGCCGAACCAAGAGACCCAGTACTTC.